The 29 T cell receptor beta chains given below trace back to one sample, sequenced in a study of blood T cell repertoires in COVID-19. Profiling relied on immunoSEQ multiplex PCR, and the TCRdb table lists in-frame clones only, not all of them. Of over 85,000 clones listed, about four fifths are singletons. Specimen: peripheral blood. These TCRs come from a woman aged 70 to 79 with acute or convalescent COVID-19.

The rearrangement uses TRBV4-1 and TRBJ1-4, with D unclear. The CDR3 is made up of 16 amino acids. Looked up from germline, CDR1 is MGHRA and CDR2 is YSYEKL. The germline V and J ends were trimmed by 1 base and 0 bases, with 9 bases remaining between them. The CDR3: CASSQAWATTNEKLFF. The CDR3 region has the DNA TGCGCCAGCAGCCAAGCATGGGCAACAACTAATGAAAAACTGTTTTTT.

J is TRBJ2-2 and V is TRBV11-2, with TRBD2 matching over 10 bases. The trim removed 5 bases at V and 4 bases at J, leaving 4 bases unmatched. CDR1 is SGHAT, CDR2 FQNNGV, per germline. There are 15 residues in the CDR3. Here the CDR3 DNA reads TGTGCCAGCAGCCCACTAGCGGGGACCACCGGGGAGCTGTTTTTT. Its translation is CASSPLAGTTGELFF. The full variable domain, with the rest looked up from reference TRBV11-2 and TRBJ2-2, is EAGVAQSPRYKIIEKRQSVAFWCNPISGHATLYWYQQILGQGPKLLIQFQNNGVVDDSQLPKDRFSAERLKGVDSTLKIQPAKLEDSAVYLCASSPLAGTTGELFFGEGSRLTVL.

This chain's CDR3 is CASNSGTAYGYTF. In DNA, the CDR3 is TGTGCCAGCAATTCCGGGACAGCCTATGGCTACACCTTC. The V and J genes are TRBV28 and TRBJ1-2; 7 nucleotides line up with TRBD1. This CDR3 has 13 amino acids. CDR1 MDHEN and CDR2 SYDVKM come from the germline V gene. With V trimmed by 7 bases and J by 4 bases, 6 bases remained unmatched.

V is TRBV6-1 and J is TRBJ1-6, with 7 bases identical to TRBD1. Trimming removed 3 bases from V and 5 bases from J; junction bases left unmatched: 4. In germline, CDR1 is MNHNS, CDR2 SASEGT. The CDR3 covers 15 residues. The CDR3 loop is CASSDPGTDNSPLHF. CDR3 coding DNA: TGTGCCAGCAGTGACCCGGGGACAGATAATTCACCCCTCCACTTT.

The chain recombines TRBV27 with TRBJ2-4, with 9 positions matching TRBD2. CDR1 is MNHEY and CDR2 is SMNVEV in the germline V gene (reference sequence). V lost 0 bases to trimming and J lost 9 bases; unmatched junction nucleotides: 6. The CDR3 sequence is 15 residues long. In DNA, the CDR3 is TGTGCCAGCAGTTTATCGCGGGAGGGTTCGGGCATTCAGTACTTC. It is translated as CASSLSREGSGIQYF.

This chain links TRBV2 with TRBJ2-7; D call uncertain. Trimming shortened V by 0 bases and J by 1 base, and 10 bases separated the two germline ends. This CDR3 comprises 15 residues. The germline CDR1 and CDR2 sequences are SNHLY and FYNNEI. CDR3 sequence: CASSEANLLSYEQYF. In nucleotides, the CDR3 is TGTGCCAGCAGTGAAGCAAACTTGTTATCCTACGAGCAGTACTTC. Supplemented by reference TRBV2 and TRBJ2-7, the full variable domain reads EPEVTQTPSHQVTQMGQEVILRCVPISNHLYFYWYRQILGQKVEFLVSFYNNEISEKSEIFDDQFSVERPDGSNFTLKIRSTKLEDSAMYFCASSEANLLSYEQYFGPGTRLTVT.

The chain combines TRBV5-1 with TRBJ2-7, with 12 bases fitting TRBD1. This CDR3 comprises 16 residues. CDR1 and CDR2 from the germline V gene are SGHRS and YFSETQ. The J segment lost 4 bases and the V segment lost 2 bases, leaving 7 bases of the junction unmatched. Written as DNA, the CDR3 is TGCGCCAGCAGCTTTGGGGGGACAGGGGGCGGTTACGAGCAGTACTTC. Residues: CASSFGGTGGGYEQYF.

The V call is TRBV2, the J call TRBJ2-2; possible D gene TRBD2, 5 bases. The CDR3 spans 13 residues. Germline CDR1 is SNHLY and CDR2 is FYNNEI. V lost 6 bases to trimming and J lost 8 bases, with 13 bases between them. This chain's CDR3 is CASRGGSSGELFF. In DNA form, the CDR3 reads TGTGCCAGCAGAGGAGGATCATCAGGGGAGCTGTTTTTT.

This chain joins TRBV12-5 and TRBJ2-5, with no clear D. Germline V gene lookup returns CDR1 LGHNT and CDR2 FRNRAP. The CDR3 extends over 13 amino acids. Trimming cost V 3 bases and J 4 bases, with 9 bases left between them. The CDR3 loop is CASGLSYGETQYF. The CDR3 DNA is TGTGCTAGTGGTTTATCCTATGGAGAGACCCAGTACTTC.

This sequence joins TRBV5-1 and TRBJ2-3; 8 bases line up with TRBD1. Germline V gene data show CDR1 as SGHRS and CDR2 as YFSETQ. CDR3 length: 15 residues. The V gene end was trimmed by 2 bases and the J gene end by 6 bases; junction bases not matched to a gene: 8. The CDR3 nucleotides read TGCGCCAGCAGCTTCGGACAGGGTTCATCGGATACGCAGTATTTT. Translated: CASSFGQGSSDTQYF.

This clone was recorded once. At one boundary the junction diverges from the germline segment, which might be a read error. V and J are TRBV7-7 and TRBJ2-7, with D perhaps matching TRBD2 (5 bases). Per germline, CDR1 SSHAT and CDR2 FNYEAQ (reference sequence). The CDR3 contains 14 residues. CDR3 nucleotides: TGTGCTAGCAGCTTAGGTCGGGGAACCTACGAGCAGTACTTC. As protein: CASSLGRGTYEQYF.

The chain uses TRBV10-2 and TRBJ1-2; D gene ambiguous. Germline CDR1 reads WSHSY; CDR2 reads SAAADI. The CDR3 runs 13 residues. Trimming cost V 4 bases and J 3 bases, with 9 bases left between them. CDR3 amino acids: CASSGSNYYGYTF. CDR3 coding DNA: TGCGCCAGCAGTGGGTCGAACTACTATGGCTACACCTTC.

CDR3 in amino acids: CASSVAGSGSIYF. The CDR3 nucleotides read TGTGCCAGCAGCGTAGCAGGTTCTGGTTCCATATATTTT. V gene TRBV9 combines with J gene TRBJ1-3; D not certain. V lost 0 bases, J lost 11 bases, and 12 bases lay in between. Germline CDR1 SGDLS, CDR2 YYNGEE. CDR3 length: 13 residues.

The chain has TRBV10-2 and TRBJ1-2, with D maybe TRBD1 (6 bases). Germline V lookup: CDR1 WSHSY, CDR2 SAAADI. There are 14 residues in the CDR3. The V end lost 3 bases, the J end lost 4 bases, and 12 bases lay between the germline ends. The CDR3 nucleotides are TGCGCCAGCAGTGAAACAGGGTCTATCTATGGCTACACCTTC. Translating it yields CASSETGSIYGYTF.

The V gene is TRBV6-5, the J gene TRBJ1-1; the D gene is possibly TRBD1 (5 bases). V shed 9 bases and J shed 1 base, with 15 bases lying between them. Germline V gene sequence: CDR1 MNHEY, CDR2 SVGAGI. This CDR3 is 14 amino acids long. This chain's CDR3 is CASQTPGGNTEAFF. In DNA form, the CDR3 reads TGTGCCAGTCAGACCCCGGGGGGGAACACTGAAGCTTTCTTT.

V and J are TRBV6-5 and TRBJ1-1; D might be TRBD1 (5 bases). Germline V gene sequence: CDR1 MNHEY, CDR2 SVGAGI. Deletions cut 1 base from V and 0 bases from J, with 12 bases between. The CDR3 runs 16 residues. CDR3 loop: CASSYWSGPMNTEAFF. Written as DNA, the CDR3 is TGTGCCAGCAGTTACTGGTCAGGGCCTATGAACACTGAAGCTTTCTTT.

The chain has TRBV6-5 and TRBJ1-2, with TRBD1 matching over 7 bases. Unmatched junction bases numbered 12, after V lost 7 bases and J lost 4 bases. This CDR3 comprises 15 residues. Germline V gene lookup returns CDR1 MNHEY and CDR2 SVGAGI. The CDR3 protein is CASTGYPGQSYGYTF. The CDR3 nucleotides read TGTGCCAGCACTGGTTACCCGGGACAGTCCTATGGCTACACCTTC.

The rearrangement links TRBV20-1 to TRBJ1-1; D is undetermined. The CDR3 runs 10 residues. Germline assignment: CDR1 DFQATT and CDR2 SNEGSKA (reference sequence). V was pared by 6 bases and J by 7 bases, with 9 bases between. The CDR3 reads CSAYEGEAFF. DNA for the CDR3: TGCAGTGCGTACGAGGGTGAAGCTTTCTTT.

The CDR3 reads CASSRDTSGGPDEQFF. For the CDR3, the DNA is TGTGCCAGCAGTCGAGATACTAGCGGGGGGCCCGATGAGCAGTTCTTC. V and J are TRBV2 and TRBJ2-1; TRBD2 agrees at 12 bases. With V trimmed by 5 bases and J by 8 bases, 10 bases remained unmatched. CDR1 is SNHLY and CDR2 is FYNNEI in the germline V gene. The CDR3 runs to 16 residues.

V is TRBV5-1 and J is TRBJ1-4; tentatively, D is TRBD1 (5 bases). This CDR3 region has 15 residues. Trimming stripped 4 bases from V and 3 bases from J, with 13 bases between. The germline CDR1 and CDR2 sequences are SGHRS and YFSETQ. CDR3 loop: CASSPLWGANEKLFF. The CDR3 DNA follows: TGCGCCAGCAGCCCGCTTTGGGGGGCTAATGAAAAACTGTTTTTT.

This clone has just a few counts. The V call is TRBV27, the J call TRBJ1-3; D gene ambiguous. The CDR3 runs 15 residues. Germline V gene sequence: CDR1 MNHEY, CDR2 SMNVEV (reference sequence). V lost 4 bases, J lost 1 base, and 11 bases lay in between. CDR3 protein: CASSSSRDSGNTIYF. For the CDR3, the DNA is TGTGCCAGCAGTTCCTCGCGGGATTCTGGAAACACCATATATTTT.

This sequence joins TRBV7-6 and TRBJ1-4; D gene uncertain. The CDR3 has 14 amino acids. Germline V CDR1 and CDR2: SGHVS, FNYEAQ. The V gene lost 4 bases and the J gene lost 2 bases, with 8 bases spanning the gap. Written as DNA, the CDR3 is TGTGCCAGCAGCTCCGTTATGACTAATGAAAAACTGTTTTTT. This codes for CASSSVMTNEKLFF. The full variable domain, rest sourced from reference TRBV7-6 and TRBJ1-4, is GAGVSQSPRYKVTKRGQDVALRCDPISGHVSLYWYRQALGQGPEFLTYFNYEAQQDKSGLPNDRFSAERPEGSISTLTIQRTEQRDSAMYRCASSSVMTNEKLFFGSGTQLSVL.

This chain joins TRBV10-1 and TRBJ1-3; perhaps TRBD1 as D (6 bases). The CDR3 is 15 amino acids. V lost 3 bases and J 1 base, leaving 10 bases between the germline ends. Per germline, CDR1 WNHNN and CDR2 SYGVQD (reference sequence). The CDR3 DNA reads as TGCGCCAGCAGTGACCCACAGGGATCTGGAAACACCATATATTTT. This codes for CASSDPQGSGNTIYF.

The CDR3 DNA reads as TGTGCCAGCAGCTTAAGGGGTAGTATGGAGACCCAGTACTTC. Amino acids: CASSLRGSMETQYF. The V call is TRBV11-3, the J call TRBJ2-5; the D gene is possibly TRBD1 (5 bases). V was clipped by 2 bases and J by 5 bases, with 12 bases between them. The CDR3 totals 14 residues. Germline CDR1 and CDR2: SGHNT and YENEEA.

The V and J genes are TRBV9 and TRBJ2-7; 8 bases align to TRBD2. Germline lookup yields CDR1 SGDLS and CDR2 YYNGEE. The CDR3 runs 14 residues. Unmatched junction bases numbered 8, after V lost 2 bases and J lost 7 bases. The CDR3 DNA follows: TGTGCCAGCAGCGTCCTAGCGGGCCAGGGGGAGCAGTACTTC. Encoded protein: CASSVLAGQGEQYF.

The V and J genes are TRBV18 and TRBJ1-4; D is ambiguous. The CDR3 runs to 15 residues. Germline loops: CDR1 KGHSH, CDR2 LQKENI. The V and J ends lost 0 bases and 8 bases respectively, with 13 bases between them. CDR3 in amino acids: CASSPPAARGEKLFF. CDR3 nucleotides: TGTGCCAGCTCACCACCCGCAGCCCGCGGGGAAAAACTGTTTTTT.

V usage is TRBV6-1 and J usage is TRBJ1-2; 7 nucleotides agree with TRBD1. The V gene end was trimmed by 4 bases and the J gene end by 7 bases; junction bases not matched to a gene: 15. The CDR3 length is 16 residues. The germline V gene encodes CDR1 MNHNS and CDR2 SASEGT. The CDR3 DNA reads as TGTGCCAGCAGTGGTTTTCCGGGACAGATAACCCTTGGCTACACCTTC. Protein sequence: CASSGFPGQITLGYTF.

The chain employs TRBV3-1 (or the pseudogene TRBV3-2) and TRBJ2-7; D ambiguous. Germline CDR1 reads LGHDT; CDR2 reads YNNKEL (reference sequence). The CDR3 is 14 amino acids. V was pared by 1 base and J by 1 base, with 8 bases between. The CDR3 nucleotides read TGTGCCAGCAGCCAAGTTGTCACATCCTACGAGCAGTACTTC. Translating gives CASSQVVTSYEQYF.

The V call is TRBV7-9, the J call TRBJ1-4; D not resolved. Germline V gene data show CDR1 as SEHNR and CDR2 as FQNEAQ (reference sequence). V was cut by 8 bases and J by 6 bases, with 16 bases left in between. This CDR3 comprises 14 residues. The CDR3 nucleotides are TGTGCCAGCCGCATGGCCAGCGGAGATGAAAAACTGTTTTTT. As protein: CASRMASGDEKLFF.